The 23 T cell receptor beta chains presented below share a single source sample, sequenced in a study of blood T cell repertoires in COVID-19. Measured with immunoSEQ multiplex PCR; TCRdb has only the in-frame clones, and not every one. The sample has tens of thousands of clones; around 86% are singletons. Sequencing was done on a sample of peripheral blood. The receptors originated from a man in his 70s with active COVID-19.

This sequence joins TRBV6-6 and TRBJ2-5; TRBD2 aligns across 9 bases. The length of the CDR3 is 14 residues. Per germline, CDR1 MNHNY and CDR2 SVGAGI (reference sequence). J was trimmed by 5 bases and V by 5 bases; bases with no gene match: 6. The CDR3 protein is CASSRGRAGETQYF. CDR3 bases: TGTGCCAGCAGTCGCGGGAGGGCCGGGGAGACCCAGTACTTC.

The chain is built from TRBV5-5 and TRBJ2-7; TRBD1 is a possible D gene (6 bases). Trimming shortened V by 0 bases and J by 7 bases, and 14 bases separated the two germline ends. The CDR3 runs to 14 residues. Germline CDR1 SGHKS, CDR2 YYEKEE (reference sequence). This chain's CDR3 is CASSLGGRGGEQYF. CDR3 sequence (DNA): TGTGCCAGCAGCTTGGGGGGCAGGGGCGGGGAGCAGTACTTC.

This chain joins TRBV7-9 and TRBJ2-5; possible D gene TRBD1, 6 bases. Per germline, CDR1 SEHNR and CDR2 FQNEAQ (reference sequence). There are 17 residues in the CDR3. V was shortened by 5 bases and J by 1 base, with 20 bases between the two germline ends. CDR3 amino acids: CASSRDILPHFQETQYF. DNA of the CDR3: TGTGCCAGCAGCCGGGACATCCTACCCCATTTCCAAGAGACCCAGTACTTC.

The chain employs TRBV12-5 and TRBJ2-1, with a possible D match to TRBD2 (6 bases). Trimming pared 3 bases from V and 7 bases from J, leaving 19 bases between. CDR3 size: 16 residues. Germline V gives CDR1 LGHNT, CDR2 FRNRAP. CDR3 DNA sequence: TGTGCTAGTGGTTTCACCGGGACTCGGGGCGGGAATGAGCAGTTCTTC. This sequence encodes CASGFTGTRGGNEQFF.

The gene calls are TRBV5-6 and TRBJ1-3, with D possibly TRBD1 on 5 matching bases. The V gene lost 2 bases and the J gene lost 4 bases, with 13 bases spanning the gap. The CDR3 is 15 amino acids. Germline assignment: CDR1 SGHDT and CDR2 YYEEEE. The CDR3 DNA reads TGTGCCAGCAGCTTTCTGGGGGGAACGGGAAACACCATATATTTT. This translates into CASSFLGGTGNTIYF.

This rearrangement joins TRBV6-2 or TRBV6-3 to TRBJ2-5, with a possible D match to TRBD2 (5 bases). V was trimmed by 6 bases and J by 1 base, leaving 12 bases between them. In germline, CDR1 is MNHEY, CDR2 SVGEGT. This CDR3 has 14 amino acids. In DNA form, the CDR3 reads TGTGCCAGCAGCCCCCTAGCCGCCCAAGAGACCCAGTACTTC. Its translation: CASSPLAAQETQYF.

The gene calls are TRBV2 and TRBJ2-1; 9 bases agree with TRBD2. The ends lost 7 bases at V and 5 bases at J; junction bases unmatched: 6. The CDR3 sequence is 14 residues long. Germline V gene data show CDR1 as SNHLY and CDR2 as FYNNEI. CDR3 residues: CASIKREVDNEQFF. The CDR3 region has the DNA TGTGCCAGCATCAAGCGGGAGGTGGACAATGAGCAGTTCTTC.

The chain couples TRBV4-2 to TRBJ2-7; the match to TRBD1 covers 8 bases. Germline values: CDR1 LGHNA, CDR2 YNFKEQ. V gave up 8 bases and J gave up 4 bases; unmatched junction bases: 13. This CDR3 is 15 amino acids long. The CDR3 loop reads CASALAQGTGYEQYF. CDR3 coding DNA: TGTGCCAGCGCACTCGCGCAGGGGACAGGTTACGAGCAGTACTTC.

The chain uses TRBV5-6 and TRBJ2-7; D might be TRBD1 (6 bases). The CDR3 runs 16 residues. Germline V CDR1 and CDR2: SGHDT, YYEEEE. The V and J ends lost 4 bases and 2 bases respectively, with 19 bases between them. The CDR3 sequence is CASSLGRTVFTYEQYF. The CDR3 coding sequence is TGTGCCAGCAGCCTAGGACGGACAGTGTTTACCTACGAGCAGTACTTC.

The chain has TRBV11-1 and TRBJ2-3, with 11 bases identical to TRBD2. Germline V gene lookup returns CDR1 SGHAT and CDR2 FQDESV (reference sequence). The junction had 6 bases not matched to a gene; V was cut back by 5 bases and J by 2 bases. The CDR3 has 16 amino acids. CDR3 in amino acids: CASSITSGSPTDTQYF. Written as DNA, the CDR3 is TGTGCCAGCAGCATCACTAGCGGGAGCCCCACAGATACGCAGTATTTT.

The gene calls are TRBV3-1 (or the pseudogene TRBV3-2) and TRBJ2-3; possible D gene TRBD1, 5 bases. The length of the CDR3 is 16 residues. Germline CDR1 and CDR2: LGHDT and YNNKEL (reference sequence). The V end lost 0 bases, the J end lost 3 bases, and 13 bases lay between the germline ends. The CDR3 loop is CASSQEWQGGTDTQYF. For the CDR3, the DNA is TGTGCCAGCAGCCAAGAATGGCAGGGTGGGACAGATACGCAGTATTTT.

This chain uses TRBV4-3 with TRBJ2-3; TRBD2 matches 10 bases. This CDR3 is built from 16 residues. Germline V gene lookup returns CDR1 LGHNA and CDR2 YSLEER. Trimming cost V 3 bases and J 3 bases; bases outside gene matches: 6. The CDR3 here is CASSQELAGLTDTQYF. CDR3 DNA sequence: TGCGCCAGCAGCCAGGAACTAGCGGGACTGACAGATACGCAGTATTTT.

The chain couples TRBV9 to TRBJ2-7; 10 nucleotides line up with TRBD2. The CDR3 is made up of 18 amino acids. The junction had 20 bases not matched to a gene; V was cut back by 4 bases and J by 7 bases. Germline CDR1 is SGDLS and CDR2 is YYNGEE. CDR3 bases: TGTGCCAGCAGCCCAAGTCGGGGGGCTAGCGGGAGTAGGTTGGAGCAGTACTTC. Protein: CASSPSRGASGSRLEQYF. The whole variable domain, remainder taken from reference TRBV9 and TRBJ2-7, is DSGVTQTPKHLITATGQRVTLRCSPRSGDLSVYWYQQSLDQGLQFLIQYYNGEERAKGNILERFSAQQFPDLHSELNLSSLELGDSALYFCASSPSRGASGSRLEQYFGPGTRLTVT.

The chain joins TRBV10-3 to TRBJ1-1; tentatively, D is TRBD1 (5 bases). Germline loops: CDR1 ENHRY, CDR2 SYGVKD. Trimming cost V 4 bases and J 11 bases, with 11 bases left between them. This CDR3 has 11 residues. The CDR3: CAISVRGLAFF. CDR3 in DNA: TGTGCCATCAGTGTGCGGGGCCTCGCTTTCTTT.

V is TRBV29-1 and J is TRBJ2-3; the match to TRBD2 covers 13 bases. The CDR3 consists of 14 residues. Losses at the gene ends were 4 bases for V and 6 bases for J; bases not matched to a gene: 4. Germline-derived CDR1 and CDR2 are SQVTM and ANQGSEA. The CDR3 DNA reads TGCAGCGTTGGGGGACTAGCGGGGACCGATACGCAGTATTTT. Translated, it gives CSVGGLAGTDTQYF.

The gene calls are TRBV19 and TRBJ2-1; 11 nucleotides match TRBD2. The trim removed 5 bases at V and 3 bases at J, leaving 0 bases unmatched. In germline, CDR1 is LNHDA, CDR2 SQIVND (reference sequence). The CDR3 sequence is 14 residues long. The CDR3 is CASSGLAGYNEQFF. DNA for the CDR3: TGTGCCAGTAGTGGACTAGCGGGCTACAATGAGCAGTTCTTC.

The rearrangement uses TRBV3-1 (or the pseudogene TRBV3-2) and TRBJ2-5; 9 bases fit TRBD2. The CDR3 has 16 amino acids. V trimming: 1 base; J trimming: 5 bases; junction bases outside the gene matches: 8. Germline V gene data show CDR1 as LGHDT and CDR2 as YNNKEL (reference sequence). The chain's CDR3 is CASSQAGLAGLETQYF. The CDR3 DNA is TGTGCCAGCAGCCAAGCGGGGCTAGCGGGATTGGAGACCCAGTACTTC.

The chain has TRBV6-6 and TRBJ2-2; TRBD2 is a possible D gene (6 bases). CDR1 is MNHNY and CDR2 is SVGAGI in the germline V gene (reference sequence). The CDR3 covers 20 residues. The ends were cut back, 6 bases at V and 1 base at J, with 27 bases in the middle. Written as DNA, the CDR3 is TGTGCCAGCAGCCACCCCGGATTAGCGGCAGGAGATTGGAACACCGGGGAGCTGTTTTTT. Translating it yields CASSHPGLAAGDWNTGELFF.

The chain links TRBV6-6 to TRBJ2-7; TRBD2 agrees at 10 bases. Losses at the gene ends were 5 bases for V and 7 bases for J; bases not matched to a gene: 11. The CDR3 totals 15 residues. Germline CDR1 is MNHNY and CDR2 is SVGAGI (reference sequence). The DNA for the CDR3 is TGTGCCAGCAGTCCCGGGACTAGCGTGTCCGGAGAGCAGTACTTC. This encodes CASSPGTSVSGEQYF.

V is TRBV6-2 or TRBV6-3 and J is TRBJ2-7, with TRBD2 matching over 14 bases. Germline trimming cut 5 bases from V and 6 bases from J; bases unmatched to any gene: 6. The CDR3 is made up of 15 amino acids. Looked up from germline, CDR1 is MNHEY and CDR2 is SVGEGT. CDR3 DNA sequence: TGTGCCAGCAGTCCAACGGGACTAGCGGGAGCCGAGCAGTACTTC. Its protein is CASSPTGLAGAEQYF.

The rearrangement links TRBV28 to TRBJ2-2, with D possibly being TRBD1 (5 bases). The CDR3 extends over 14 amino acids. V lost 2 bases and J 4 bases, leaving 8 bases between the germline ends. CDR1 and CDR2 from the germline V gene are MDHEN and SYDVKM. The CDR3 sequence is CASSLARVTGELFF. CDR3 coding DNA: TGTGCCAGCAGTTTAGCCAGGGTCACCGGGGAGCTGTTTTTT.

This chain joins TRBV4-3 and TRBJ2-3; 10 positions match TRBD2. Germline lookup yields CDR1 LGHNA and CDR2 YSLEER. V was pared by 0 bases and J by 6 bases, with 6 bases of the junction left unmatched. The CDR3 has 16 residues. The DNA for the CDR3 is TGCGCCAGCAGCCAAGATCTCAGCGGGAGGGGGGATACGCAGTATTTT. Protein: CASSQDLSGRGDTQYF.

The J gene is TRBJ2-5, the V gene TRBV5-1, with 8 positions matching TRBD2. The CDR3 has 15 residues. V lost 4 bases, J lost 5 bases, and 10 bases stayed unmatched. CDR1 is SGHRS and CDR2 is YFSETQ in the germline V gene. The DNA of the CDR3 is TGCGCCAGCAGCACCAGCGGGAGCCGAGGGGAGACCCAGTACTTC. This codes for CASSTSGSRGETQYF.